This T cell receptor (beta chain) was captured in a study of T cells in Graves' hyperthyroidism and ophthalmopathy (dated by TCRdb to the late 2010s). For the wider study: Peripheral blood samples were taken at initial diagnosis, before any treatment was given. To identify TCR V-J signatures that set the groups apart, the researchers used a discovery cohort of 100 patients, made up of some 41 with Graves' ophthalmopathy and about 59 with stable Graves' hyperthyroidism. Prospective prediction of ophthalmopathy was tested in an independent validation cohort of approximately 19 hyperthyroidism patients and 15 to 17 patients who later progressed to ophthalmopathy. For training and testing, the 100 or so patients in the discovery cohort were randomly divided in a 7:3 ratio. In several Graves' hyperthyroidism patients, the study also compared T-cell repertoires from thyroid tissue with T-cell repertoires from blood. Following sampling, methimazole starting at 30 mg daily was given to hyperthyroidism patients, and high-dose intravenous methylprednisolone was given to ophthalmopathy patients. According to the paper, TCR Vbeta CDR3 sequencing was carried out on about 140 peripheral blood samples, which came from some 41 ophthalmopathy, about 75 hyperthyroidism and approximately 17 progressor patients.

This clonotype has a handful of counts. Its target antigen remains unknown. No quality values exist for individual bases; no much larger clone is one base distant. Trimmed from V: 0 bases; trimmed from J: 5 bases; junction bases lacking a gene match: 3. The germline V gene encodes CDR1 LGHDT and CDR2 YNNKEL (reference sequence). The cysteine opens and the phenylalanine closes a CDR3 of 15 amino acids. Kept here is only the CDR3 DNA, which spans 45 bases and is read in frame from base 1. Amplification of TCR beta CDR3 regions was carried out from RNA transcripts. The TCR CDR3 was subjected to a first round of RT-PCR using the HTBI primer set and the Qiagen OneStep RT-PCR kit. Libraries were constructed in a second round of multiplex PCR, after which size selection and purification were performed. Paired-end sequencing of the libraries was performed with 100 bp reads on an Illumina HiSeq2000. As for the original processing: Raw data were processed with SOAPnuke, discarding reads with adapters, uncalled bases, mean Phred below 15, or no exact constant-primer or identifier match. COPE v1.2.5 was used to merge the high-quality paired reads, and each unique nucleotide sequence was defined as a clonotype. Clonotypes were aligned to IMGT TRBV, TRBD and TRBJ reference segments using MiTCR v1.1. The analysis included only V-J combinations with a frequency above 0.0001, which together covered approximately 99% of the repertoires. The TCS score was defined as the ratio of F50 (clonal expansion) to E x V (chaos), calculated using BLOSUM62-based TCRdist between CDR3 peptides within each V-J. Welch's t-statistics and random forest reduced 500 to 550 V-J features to 10 to 15, which were used in a naive Bayes classifier (R e1071). TCRdb handled the public reads itself, with Q25 trimming in fastp and clone calling in MiXCR, and kept productive beta chains. Entries that share a CDR3 protein sequence are merged under the most common genes and DNA. The V and J calls shown here were made by TCRdb, not taken from the authors' results. The sample table shows 250,000 to 350,000 distinct CDR3 sequences, and approximately 23% are seen once. About 60% of the sample belongs to the ten largest clones.

Ophthalmopathy patients had moderately to severely active disease, with a Clinical Activity Score of 3 or more, a NOSPECS grade of 4 or more, and a disease duration of less than 3 months. Patients with uncontrolled infections, other autoimmune diseases, pregnancy or lactation were excluded. Diagnoses were established on the basis of clinical symptoms, serum thyroxine and TRAb, thyroid ultrasound, and orbital computed tomography. PBMCs were isolated from about 10 ml of fresh peripheral blood by Ficoll-Paque density gradient centrifugation. Trizol reagent was used to extract total RNA, and RNA quality was then checked on an Agilent 2100 Bioanalyzer. What the research found in general, with its limitations: A 13 V-J signature model separated ophthalmopathy from stable hyperthyroidism, with 87.88% sensitivity and 81.08% specificity in cross-validation and 80%/75% in testing. Most expanded thyroid clonotypes (frequency above 0.001) were also detected in blood, a finding suggesting that blood repertoires may reflect thyroid immune responses. In validation, the model predicted progression to ophthalmopathy a median of roughly 6.2 months before onset, with roughly 68% sensitivity and almost 75% specificity. Sample size was not statistically predetermined, and blinding of investigators to group allocation was not performed.

The sequencing sample was made of blood. The TCR was taken from a man aged 30-40 years with Graves' ophthalmopathy. Recombination linked TRBV3-1 to TRBJ2-5; TRBD2 matches 10 bases in the middle. The CDR3 amino acid sequence is: CASSQELAGVETQYF. The DNA reads as follows: TGTGCCAGCAGCCAAGAGCTAGCGGGAGTGGAGACCCAGTACTTC.